This TCR beta chain was found in a study of T cell changes during pregnancy in multiple sclerosis. There are 16 residues in the CDR3. Looked up from germline, CDR1 is SGHNT and CDR2 is YYREEE (reference sequence). The ends lost 1 base at V and 2 bases at J; junction bases unmatched: 6. The table came from immunoSEQ multiplex PCR; TCRdb's copy has only in-frame clones and leaves some out. The data contain fewer than 60,000 clones, 92% of them singletons. The source of this sequence is a female donor with multiple sclerosis, enrolled in a pregnancy study. The sample consisted of CD4+ T cells from peripheral blood mononuclear cells, taken after pregnancy. The V call is TRBV5-4, the J call TRBJ2-3, with 8 bases fitting TRBD1. DNA of the CDR3: TGTGCCAGCAGCTTGCTAGCCCAGGGGGCCACAGATACGCAGTATTTT. Protein: CASSLLAQGATDTQYF.